Presented here are 7 T cell receptor beta chains from one specimen sequenced in a study of Graves' ophthalmopathy and Graves' hyperthyroidism. Beta-chain TCR CDR3 regions were amplified from RNA transcripts. The authors performed first-round RT-PCR with HTBI primers and then a second-round multiplex PCR. MiXCR was run by TCRdb on the multiplex PCR reads, yielding one entry per CDR3 protein. The table has about 1.1 million distinct CDR3 sequences, less than 45% seen once; the top ten hold roughly 11%. The material sequenced was peripheral blood or thyroid tissue (not recorded which). Source of these receptors: an adult man with Graves' hyperthyroidism.

V is TRBV7-2 and J is TRBJ1-1, with TRBD1 as a possible D gene (5 bases). Between the trimmed V and J ends, which lost 5 bases and 8 bases, there was a span of 12 bases. The CDR3 sequence is 12 residues long. In germline, CDR1 is SGHTA, CDR2 FQGNSA. In DNA, the CDR3 is TGTGCCAGCAGCCCTTGGGGGGGAGAAGCTTTCTTT. Its protein is CASSPWGGEAFF.

This clonotype appeared many times. The J gene is TRBJ1-5, the V gene TRBV2, with D possibly matching TRBD1 (5 bases). This CDR3 contains 13 residues. V was cut by 7 bases and J by 16 bases, with 23 bases left in between. Germline V lookup: CDR1 SNHLY, CDR2 FYNNEI. The CDR3 loop reads CASTLKAGGEYHF. In DNA form, the CDR3 reads TGTGCCAGCACCCTCAAGGCGGGAGGGGAGTATCATTTT.

Comment on this clonotype: No conserved phenylalanine or tryptophan is present at the end of the CDR3, so a read error is the likely explanation. The V gene is TRBV4-3, the J gene TRBJ1-1; no clear D. This CDR3 comprises 13 residues. The germline V gene has CDR1 LGHNA and CDR2 YSLEER. V was pared by 1 base and J by 1 base, with 4 bases between. The CDR3 loop reads CASSQGPNTEAFL. CDR3 DNA sequence: TGCGCCAGCAGCCAAGGGCCGAACACTGAAGCTTTCCTT.

Worth noting for this clonotype: Just one base apart from a much larger clone, this may be a read error. This chain uses TRBV12-3 or TRBV12-4 with TRBJ2-5; D may be TRBD2 (5 bases). The CDR3 spans 13 residues. V lost 6 bases, J lost 9 bases, and 17 bases lay in between. Written as DNA, the CDR3 is TGTGCCAGCAGGGCGGGTCAGTCGGAGGCCCAGTACTTC. Amino acid sequence: CASRAGQSEAQYF.

In this sample, this clonotype turned up many times. DNA for the CDR3: TGTGCCAGCAGCTTAACAGGGGGCCCTACAACTAATGAAAAACTGTTTTTT. Encoded protein: CASSLTGGPTTNEKLFF. The chain is built from TRBV7-2 and TRBJ1-4, with 9 bases fitting TRBD1. V lost 2 bases, J lost 0 bases, and 4 bases stayed unmatched. CDR1 and CDR2 (germline): SGHTA, FQGNSA. This CDR3 has 17 amino acids.

The rearrangement joins TRBV19 to TRBJ1-5, with 8 bases lining up with TRBD1. Per germline, CDR1 LNHDA and CDR2 SQIVND (reference sequence). The CDR3 extends over 14 amino acids. The junction had 7 bases not matched to a gene; V was cut back by 7 bases and J by 5 bases. CDR3 amino acids: CASTPGGVYQPQHF. The DNA for the CDR3 is TGTGCCAGTACCCCAGGGGGCGTCTATCAGCCCCAGCATTTT. Drawing the rest from reference TRBV19 and TRBJ1-5, the complete variable domain is DGGITQSPKYLFRKEGQNVTLSCEQNLNHDAMYWYRQDPGQGLRLIYYSQIVNDFQKGDIAEGYSVSREKKESFPLTVTSAQKNPTAFYLCASTPGGVYQPQHFGDGTRLSIL.

This chain connects TRBV19 to TRBJ1-3, with D perhaps TRBD1 (5 bases). This CDR3 is 15 amino acids long. CDR1 and CDR2 (germline): LNHDA, SQIVND (reference sequence). V lost 10 bases and J 0 bases, leaving 16 bases between the germline ends. The CDR3: CATHGHTRSGNTIYF. The CDR3 nucleotides read TGTGCCACCCACGGACATACTCGCTCTGGAAACACCATATATTTT.